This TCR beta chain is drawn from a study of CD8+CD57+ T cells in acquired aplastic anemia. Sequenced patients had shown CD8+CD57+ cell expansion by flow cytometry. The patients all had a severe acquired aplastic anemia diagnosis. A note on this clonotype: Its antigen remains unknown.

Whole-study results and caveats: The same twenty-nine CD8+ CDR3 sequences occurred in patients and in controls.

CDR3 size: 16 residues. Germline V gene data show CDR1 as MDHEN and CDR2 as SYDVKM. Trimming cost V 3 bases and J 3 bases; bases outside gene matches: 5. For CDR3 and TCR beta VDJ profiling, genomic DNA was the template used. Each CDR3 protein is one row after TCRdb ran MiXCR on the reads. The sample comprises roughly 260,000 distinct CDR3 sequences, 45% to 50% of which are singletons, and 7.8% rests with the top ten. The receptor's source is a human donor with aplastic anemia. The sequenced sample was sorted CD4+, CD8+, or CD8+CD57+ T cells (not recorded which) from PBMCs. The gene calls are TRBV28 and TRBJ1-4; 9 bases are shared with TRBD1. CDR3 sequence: CASSFYRDRANEKLFF. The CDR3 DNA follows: TGTGCCAGCAGTTTCTACCGGGACAGGGCTAATGAAAAACTGTTTTTT.